The entry below gives a single T cell receptor beta chain sequence along with its context. Only in-frame clones appear in the TCRdb table, and some are missing; sequencing was by immunoSEQ multiplex PCR. Of 6,800 or so clones listed, 75% are singletons. This record comes from a study of somatic mutations in cytotoxic T cells in rheumatoid arthritis. The trim removed 5 bases at V and 5 bases at J, leaving 6 bases unmatched. The CDR3 runs to 15 residues. CDR1 and CDR2 (germline): SGHAT, FQDESV (reference sequence). The specimen sequenced was CD8+ T cells sorted from blood. The TCR originated in an adult with rheumatoid arthritis. The gene calls are TRBV11-1 and TRBJ2-3, with TRBD2 matching 11 bases. CDR3 sequence: CASSLGLAEQDTQYF. The CDR3 DNA reads as TGTGCCAGCAGCCTGGGACTAGCGGAGCAAGATACGCAGTATTTT.